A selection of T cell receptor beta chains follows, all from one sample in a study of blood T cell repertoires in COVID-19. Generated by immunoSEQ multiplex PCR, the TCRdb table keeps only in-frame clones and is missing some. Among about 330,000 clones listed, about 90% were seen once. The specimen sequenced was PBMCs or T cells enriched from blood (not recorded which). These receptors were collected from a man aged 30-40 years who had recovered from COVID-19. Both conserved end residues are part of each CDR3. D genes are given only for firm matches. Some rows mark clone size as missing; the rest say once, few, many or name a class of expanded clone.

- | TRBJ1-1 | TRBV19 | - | TGTGCCAGTAGTCTGGGGCCTGAAGCTTTCTTT | CASSLGPEAFF
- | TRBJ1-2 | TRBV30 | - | TGTGCCTGGAGTATCGACCAGGGCTATGGCTACACCTTC | CAWSIDQGYGYTF
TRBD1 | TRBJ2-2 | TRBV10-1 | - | TGCGCCAGCAGCAGAGGACAGGGCACCGGGGAGCTGTTTTTT | CASSRGQGTGELFF
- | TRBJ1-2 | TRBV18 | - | TGTGCCAGCTCGGAACTCACCAGCGTAGCGGGACGACTAAACTATGGCTACACCTTC | CASSELTSVAGRLNYGYTF
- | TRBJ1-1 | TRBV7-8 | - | TGTGCCAGCAGCCTCGTCGGGGGGAACACTGAAGCTTTCTTT | CASSLVGGNTEAFF
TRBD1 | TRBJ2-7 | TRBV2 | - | TGTGCCAGCATGGACCGGGACAGCTACGAGCAGTACTTC | CASMDRDSYEQYF
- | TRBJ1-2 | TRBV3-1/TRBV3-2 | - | TGTGCCAGCAGCCAAGACCTCGTGGGGGGTCTCTATGGCTACACCTTC | CASSQDLVGGLYGYTF
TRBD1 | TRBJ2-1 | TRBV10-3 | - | TGTGCCATCACTCGGGACAGGGTTGGCAATGAGCAGTTCTTC | CAITRDRVGNEQFF
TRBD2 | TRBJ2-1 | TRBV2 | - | TGTGCCAGCAGTGACGTTCGGGGGGTCAATGAGCAGTTCTTC | CASSDVRGVNEQFF
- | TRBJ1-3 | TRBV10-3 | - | TGTGCCATCAGTGAGTCAGGGCAGGGCGCTGGAAACACCATATATTTT | CAISESGQGAGNTIYF
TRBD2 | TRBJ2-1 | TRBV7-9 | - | TGTGCCAGCAGCTCCTCAGGGGAGCGGGGGGCGTACAATGAGCAGTTCTTC | CASSSSGERGAYNEQFF
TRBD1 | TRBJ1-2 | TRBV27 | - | TGTGCCAGCAGTATTACAGGGGGCGGAGGCTACACCTTC | CASSITGGGGYTF
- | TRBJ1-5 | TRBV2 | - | TGTGCCAGCAGCCAAGCCGGGAATCAGCCCCAGCATTTT | CASSQAGNQPQHF
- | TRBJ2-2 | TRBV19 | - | TGTGCCAGTAGTAGGGGCGGTTCAGGGTCCGGGGAGCTGTTTTTT | CASSRGGSGSGELFF
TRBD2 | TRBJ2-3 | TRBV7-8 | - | TGTGCCAGCAGCTTATTTGCGGCGGGGACTAGGGATACGCAGTATTTT | CASSLFAAGTRDTQYF
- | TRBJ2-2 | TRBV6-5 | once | TGTGCCAGCACGCGGTCGAATTCCGGGGAGCTGTTTTTT | CASTRSNSGELFF
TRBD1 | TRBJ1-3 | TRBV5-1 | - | TGCGCCAGCAGCTTGACACCAGGGGACAGGGTACCGGGAAACACCATATATTTT | CASSLTPGDRVPGNTIYF
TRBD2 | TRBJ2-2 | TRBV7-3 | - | TGTGCCAGCAGCTCGACTAGCGGGGGAACCGGGGAGCTGTTTTTT | CASSSTSGGTGELFF
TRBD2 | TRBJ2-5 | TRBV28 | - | TGTGCCAGCTCCAGGTCGGGGGGGGAGACCCAGTACTTC | CASSRSGGETQYF
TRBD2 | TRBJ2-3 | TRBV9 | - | TGTGCCAGCAGCCCAATAGCGGGCCTCCGCACAGATACGCAGTATTTT | CASSPIAGLRTDTQYF
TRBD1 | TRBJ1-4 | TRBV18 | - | TGTGCCAGCTCACCTAGGACAGGTCCTGAAAAACTGTTTTTT | CASSPRTGPEKLFF
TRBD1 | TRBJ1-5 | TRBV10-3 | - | TGTGCCATCAGTTCTCAATTTAACAGGGGGGGCAATCAGCCCCAGCATTTT | CAISSQFNRGGNQPQHF
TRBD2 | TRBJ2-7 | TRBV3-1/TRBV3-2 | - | TGTGCCAGCAGCCAAGATCCCCCAGCGGGGACTTCCTACGAGCAGTACTTC | CASSQDPPAGTSYEQYF
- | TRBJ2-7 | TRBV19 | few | TGTGCCAGTAGTATAGGTGCCGTAGCCTACGAGCAGTACTTC | CASSIGAVAYEQYF
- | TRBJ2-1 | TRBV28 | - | TGTGCCAGCAGAGACACTAGTTTCCCGAACAATGAGCAGTTCTTC | CASRDTSFPNNEQFF
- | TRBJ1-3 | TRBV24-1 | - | TGTGCCACCAGTGATTCTCGCTCTGGAAACACCATATATTTT | CATSDSRSGNTIYF
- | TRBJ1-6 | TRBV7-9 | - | TGTGCCAGCGCACCGAGCTCCTATAATTCACCCCTCCACTTT | CASAPSSYNSPLHF
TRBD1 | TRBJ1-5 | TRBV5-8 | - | TGTGCCAGCAGCACGAGACAGGGGGCCAATCAGCCCCAGCATTTT | CASSTRQGANQPQHF
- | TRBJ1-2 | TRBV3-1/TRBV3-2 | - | TGTGCCAGCAGCCACGGGACAAAATTTTCTAACTATGGCTACACCTTC | CASSHGTKFSNYGYTF
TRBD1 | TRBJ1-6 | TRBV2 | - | TGTGCCAGCATTGGGGACAGGGGGCAATCACCCCTCCACTTT | CASIGDRGQSPLHF
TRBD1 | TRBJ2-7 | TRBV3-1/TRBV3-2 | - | TGTGCCAGCAGCCCAAACAGGGACAGGAGCTCCTACGAGCAGTACTTC | CASSPNRDRSSYEQYF
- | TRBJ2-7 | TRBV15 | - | TGTGCCACCAGCAGAGAGTATCCGACACGGCAGTACTTC | CATSREYPTRQYF
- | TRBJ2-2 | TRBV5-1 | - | TGCGCCAGCAGCCCAGGATCGAGGGCCCCCGGGGAGCTGTTTTTT | CASSPGSRAPGELFF
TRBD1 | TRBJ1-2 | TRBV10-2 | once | TGCGCCAGCAGCCCCGGGACAGTCTATGGCTACACCTTC | CASSPGTVYGYTF
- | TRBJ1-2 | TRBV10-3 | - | TGTGCCATTTCTGGGCCGACTGCGGGGGAGGCTTCTGGCTACACCTTC | CAISGPTAGEASGYTF
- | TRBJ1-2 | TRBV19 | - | TGTGCCAGTATGGAGGGACGGGGCTACACCTTC | CASMEGRGYTF
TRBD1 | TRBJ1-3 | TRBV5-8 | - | TGTGCCAGCAGCTCCCGACAGGGAGGCTCTGGAAACACCATATATTTT | CASSSRQGGSGNTIYF
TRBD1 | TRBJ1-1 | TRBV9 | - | TGTGCCAGCAGCGTAGATGACAGGGGAGCGGTTGAAGCTTTCTTT | CASSVDDRGAVEAFF